This TCR beta chain was observed in a study of blood T cell repertoires in COVID-19. Study details: T cells, B-cell-depleted T cells, or PBMCs provided the cDNA or gDNA that served as material.

In its sample, this clone was seen once. Authors' data handling: Estimates of nucleated cell counts were drawn from the amplification of reference gene primers. Generated by immunoSEQ multiplex PCR, the TCRdb table keeps only in-frame clones and is missing some. The V and J calls and clone size were taken over from that table, and D and trimming were inferred from the DNA. The top ten hold 5% to 7.5% of the sample, which has 210,000 or so clones, approximately 90% seen once. The germline V gene encodes CDR1 SGHTA and CDR2 FQGNSA. There are 15 residues in the CDR3. V was pared by 3 bases and J by 4 bases, with 4 bases of the junction left unmatched.

The genes are TRBV7-2 and TRBJ2-7; 12 bases agree with TRBD1. Sequenced material: peripheral blood. This clonotype was obtained from a middle-aged woman who had recovered from COVID-19. The CDR3 DNA reads TGTGCCAGCAGCTTGGGGACAGGGGGCACTTACGAGCAGTACTTC. The encoded protein is CASSLGTGGTYEQYF.